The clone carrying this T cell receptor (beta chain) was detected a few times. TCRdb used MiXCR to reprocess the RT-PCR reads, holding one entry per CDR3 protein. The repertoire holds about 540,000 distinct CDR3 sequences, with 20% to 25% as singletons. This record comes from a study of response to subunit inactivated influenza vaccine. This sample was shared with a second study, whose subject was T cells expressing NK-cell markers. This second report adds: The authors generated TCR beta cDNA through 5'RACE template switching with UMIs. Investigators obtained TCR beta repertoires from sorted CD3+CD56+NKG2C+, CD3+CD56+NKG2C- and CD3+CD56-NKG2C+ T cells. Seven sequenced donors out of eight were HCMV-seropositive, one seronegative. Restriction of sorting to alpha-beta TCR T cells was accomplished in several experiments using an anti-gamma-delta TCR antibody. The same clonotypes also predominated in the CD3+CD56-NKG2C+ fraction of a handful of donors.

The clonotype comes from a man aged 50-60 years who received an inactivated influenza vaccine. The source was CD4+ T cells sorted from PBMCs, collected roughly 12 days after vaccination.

CDR3 protein: CATRSMATGELFF. CDR3 nucleotides: TGTGCCACCAGGAGTATGGCAACCGGGGAGCTGTTTTTT. The chain links TRBV6-4 to TRBJ2-2; D gene uncertain. Trimming took 10 bases from V and 5 from J, leaving 14 bases between them. Germline loops: CDR1 MRHNA, CDR2 SNTAGT. There are 13 residues in the CDR3.